This TCR beta chain stems from a study of blood T cell repertoires in COVID-19 (dated by TCRdb to 2020 to 2021). Concerning the study at large: Samples covering the acute and convalescent phases of COVID-19 were provided by collaborators in the United States, Italy and Spain. A freely available public database, intended as a resource for researchers studying the immune response to SARS-CoV-2, is where the repertoires were released. Sample metadata almost always included a de-identified subject ID, COVID-19 status, age in years and sex. Samples were obtained from the ongoing ImmuneRACE study (first 160 participants) and from 1,200 or so subjects provided by 6 global collaborators. The prospective study material was composed of cDNA or gDNA derived from T cells, B-cell-depleted T cells, or PBMCs. Subjects who had been exposed to COVID-19, were actively infected with it, or had recovered from it provided the deeply sampled blood TCRbeta repertoires that made up the dataset. Where available, HLA class I and class II types were obtained from metadata supplied by the sample provider rather than from assay-based typing.

Paper-wide results and their limitations: The amount of clinical and demographic metadata varied by source and participant and was provided uncurated.

Regarding this clone: Its antigen remains undetermined. Per-base qualities were not stored, and no clone one base away is much larger.

TCRbeta CDR3 regions were amplified from genomic DNA using the immunoSEQ Assay, a bias-controlled multiplex PCR. The study's own analysis went as follows. Nucleated cell counts per sample were estimated from amplification of reference gene primers within the assay. Sequence reads were collapsed and filtered to measure the absolute abundance of every unique TCRbeta CDR3 rearrangement. For each sample, productive Simpson clonality was calculated as the square root of Simpson's diversity index over productive rearrangements. Imported from immuneACCESS, the table was reduced by TCRdb to in-frame sequences with V and J called. These copies leave out some clones; in studies compared against another copy, an unresolved V gene accounts for under half, and the cause of the remainder is not known. The V and J calls and the clone size are those of that table, but D and trimming were determined from the DNA. The sample table holds 100,000 to 150,000 clones, of which around 81% were seen once. In total, the top ten clones hold 3.5% to 4% of the sample.

V lost 4 bases and J lost 0 bases, and the count of bases not matched to a germline gene is 4. According to the germline V gene, CDR1 reads SGHRS and CDR2 reads YFSETQ. Including the terminal cysteine and phenylalanine, the CDR3 comprises 15 residues. CDR3 DNA is the only sequence kept; it has 45 bases, read in frame from the first base. The collaborating institutions used their own protocols to collect whole blood in K2EDTA tubes. Collaborator samples were shipped for TCRbeta analysis as frozen whole blood, isolated PBMCs, or DNA extracted from either sample type. Input material: peripheral blood. Rearrangement joined TRBV5-1 to TRBJ2-7; 10 junctional bases match TRBD2. The receptor was isolated from a woman in her 50s with acute or convalescent COVID-19. The CDR3 loop reads CASSQRGGSSYEQYF. The DNA is TGCGCCAGCAGCCAGCGGGGGGGCAGCTCCTACGAGCAGTACTTC.